Sequencing of this T cell receptor beta chain was carried out in a study of T cells after yellow fever vaccination. J was trimmed by 3 bases and V by 3 bases; bases with no gene match: 9. This CDR3 comprises 15 residues. Germline V gene data show CDR1 as DFQATT and CDR2 as SNEGSKA (reference sequence). TCRdb used MiXCR to reprocess the 5' RACE reads, holding one entry per CDR3 protein. The sample shows about 85,000 distinct CDR3 sequences, about an eighth of them seen only once. This chain links TRBV20-1 with TRBJ2-7; 9 bases map to TRBD2. The source is a young man who received the YFV17D yellow fever vaccine. Sequencing used CD8+ T cells not binding an NS4B(214-222) dextramer, sorted from PBMCs, obtained more than 20 days after the first yellow fever vaccination. The CDR3 DNA is TGCAGTGCTAGGGGGGTAGCGGGGGCTTTCTACGAGCAGTACTTC. Translation: CSARGVAGAFYEQYF.